The following is a T cell receptor beta chain sequence with its context. Its antigen is not known. By way of CD45RO/CCR7/CD25/CD127/CD95/CD27, the CD4+ regulatory, stem cell-like memory, central memory and naive cells were sorted. Of the isolated RNA, all was reverse transcribed, and so the sequenced material was expressed TCRB transcripts. Produced via immunoSEQ multiplex PCR; TCRdb's table is partial and in-frame only. Of some 220,000 clones detected, around 9.9% appear once; the ten largest clones hold 1% to 1.5%. Germline CDR1 and CDR2: SGHNT and YENEEA. There are 14 residues in the CDR3. Deletions cut 1 base from V and 0 bases from J, with 4 bases between. These data come from a study of beta chain features in type 1 diabetes. Background on the study: Summed over all samples, the examined sorted cells came to about 110 million. Study observations and caveats: When Type 1 diabetes patients were examined, their TCRB CDR3s proved moderately but significantly shorter in all four CD4+ subsets.

This chain connects TRBV11-3 to TRBJ2-4; D not certain. The source is a man younger than 35 in good health. Sequencing was performed on central memory CD4+ T cells from blood. CDR3 bases: TGTGCCAGCAGCTTAGCGGGAGCCAAAAACATTCAGTACTTC. Protein product: CASSLAGAKNIQYF.